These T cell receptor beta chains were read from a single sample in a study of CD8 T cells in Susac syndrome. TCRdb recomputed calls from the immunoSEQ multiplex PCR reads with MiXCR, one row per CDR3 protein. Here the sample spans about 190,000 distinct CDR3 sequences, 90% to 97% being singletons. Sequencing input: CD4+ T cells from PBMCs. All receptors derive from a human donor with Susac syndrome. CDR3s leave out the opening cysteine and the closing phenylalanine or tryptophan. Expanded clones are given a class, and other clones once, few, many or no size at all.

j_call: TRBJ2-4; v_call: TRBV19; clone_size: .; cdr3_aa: ASSKDRVAANIQY
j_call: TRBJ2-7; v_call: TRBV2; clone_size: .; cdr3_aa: ASSGVRGVPYEQY
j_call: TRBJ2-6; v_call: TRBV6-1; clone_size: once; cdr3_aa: ASSPGLGSSGANVLT
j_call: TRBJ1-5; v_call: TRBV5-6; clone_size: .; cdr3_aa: ASSFRDRISNQPQH
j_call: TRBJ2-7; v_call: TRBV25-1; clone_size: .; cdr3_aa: ASSAQGGGYEQY
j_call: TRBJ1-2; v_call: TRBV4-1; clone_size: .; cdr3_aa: ASSQLGGDGYT
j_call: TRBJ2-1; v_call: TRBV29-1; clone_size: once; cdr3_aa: SVEEGTYNEQF
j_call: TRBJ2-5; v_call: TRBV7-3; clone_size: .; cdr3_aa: ASSQGSSETQY
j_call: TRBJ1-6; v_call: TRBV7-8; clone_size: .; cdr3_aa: ASSLAGWGQTNSPLH
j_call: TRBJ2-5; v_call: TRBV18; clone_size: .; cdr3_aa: ASSPIRTGIETQY
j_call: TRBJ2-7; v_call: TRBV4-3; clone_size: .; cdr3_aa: ASSLEWAYEQY
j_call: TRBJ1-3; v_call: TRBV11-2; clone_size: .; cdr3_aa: ASSNLQGSGNTIY
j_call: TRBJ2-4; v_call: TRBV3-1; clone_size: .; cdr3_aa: ASSQDTLAKNIQY
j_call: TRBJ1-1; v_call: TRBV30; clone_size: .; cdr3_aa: AWTRGTEAF
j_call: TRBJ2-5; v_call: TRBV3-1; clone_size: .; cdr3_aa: ASSQDLGEQETQY
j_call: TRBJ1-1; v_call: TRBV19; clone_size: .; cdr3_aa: ASSIEGAGTEAF
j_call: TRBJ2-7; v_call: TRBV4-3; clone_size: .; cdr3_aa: ASSQDRGRVAYEQY
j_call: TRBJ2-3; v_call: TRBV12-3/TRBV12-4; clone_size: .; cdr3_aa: ASSKVAGPTDTQY
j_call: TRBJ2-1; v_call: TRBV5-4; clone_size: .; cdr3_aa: ASSQTGFEQF
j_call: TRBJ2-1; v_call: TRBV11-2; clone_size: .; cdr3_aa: ASSLAQSYEQF
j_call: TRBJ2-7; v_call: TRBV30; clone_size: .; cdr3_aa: AWSAAVFGYGQY